The source of this T cell receptor beta chain is a study of blood T cell repertoires in COVID-19 (dated by TCRdb to 2019 to 2021). Some background on the complete study: Samples covering the acute and convalescent phases of COVID-19 were provided by collaborators in the United States, Italy and Spain. The prospective study material was composed of cDNA or gDNA derived from T cells, B-cell-depleted T cells, or PBMCs. Subjects who had been exposed to COVID-19, were actively infected with it, or had recovered from it provided the deeply sampled blood TCRbeta repertoires that made up the dataset. The repertoires were made available in a free public database intended to serve as a resource for research on the immune response to SARS-CoV-2. Samples came from the ongoing ImmuneRACE study (first 160 participants) plus 1,254 subjects from 6 global collaborators. Sample metadata almost always included a de-identified subject ID, COVID-19 status, age in years and sex. Where available, HLA class I and class II types were taken from metadata supplied by the sample provider and were not determined by assay-based typing.

The V end loses 4 bases and the J end loses 4 bases, and a stretch of 7 bases separates them. CDR1 is given as SNHLY and CDR2 as FYNNEI, both from the germline V gene. The CDR3 has 13 amino acids, counting the end cysteine and phenylalanine. Solely the CDR3 DNA is kept, with 39 bases framed from the first base. TCRbeta CDR3 regions were amplified from genomic DNA using the immunoSEQ Assay, a bias-controlled multiplex PCR. In the paper's pipeline: Within the assay, amplification of reference gene primers was used to estimate how many nucleated cells each sample contained. To quantify the absolute abundance of each unique TCRbeta CDR3 rearrangement, sequence reads were collapsed and filtered. For each sample, productive Simpson clonality was calculated by taking the square root of Simpson's diversity index across productive rearrangements. This immuneACCESS table, as held by TCRdb, lists in-frame sequences with V and J called but not all clones. Of the missing ones, under half trace to an unresolved V gene in checked studies; the others have no known cause. Clone size and V and J calls were adopted from that table, with D and trimming inferred from the DNA. The sample table shows about 160,000 clones, and about 85% are seen once. The leading ten clones occupy 6.5% to 7.5% of the sample.

What the study reported, not specific to this receptor: Clinical and demographic metadata were provided uncurated, with the amount varying by source and participant.

At one collaborating source in Seattle, patients were enrolled during active infection and were followed longitudinally through the course of disease. Each collaborating institution followed its own protocols to collect whole blood in K2EDTA tubes. For TCRbeta analysis, collaborators shipped samples as frozen whole blood, isolated PBMCs, or DNA extracted from either of those sample types. Points on this clone: This clone's antigen is unknown. Base qualities are not at hand, and no much larger clone is one base apart.

The sequence is built from TRBV2 and TRBJ1-4; the D gene is unclear. Material for sequencing was peripheral blood. This receptor was taken from a man older than 75 with COVID-19, enrolled during active disease. The nucleotides are TGTGCCAGCAGTGGCACATATAATGAAAAACTGTTTTTT. Its coded protein is CASSGTYNEKLFF.